The 5 T cell receptor beta chains below come from one sample, sequenced in a study of esophageal squamous cell carcinoma under preoperative chemotherapy. Time point denoted: before preoperative PTX-NDP chemotherapy. TCRdb recomputed calls from the PCR reads with MiXCR, one row per CDR3 protein. The sample holds tens of thousands of distinct CDR3 sequences, roughly half seen once. The material was obtained from a patient given preoperative chemotherapy. All receptors come from a human donor with esophageal squamous cell carcinoma. The donor label of this sample is uncertain.

The CDR3 region is CASSLVPYSGGSTDTQYF. In DNA form, the CDR3 reads TGTGCCAGCAGCTTAGTCCCGTACTCCGGGGGGAGCACAGATACGCAGTATTTT. This chain joins TRBV7-4 and TRBJ2-3; 7 nucleotides agree with TRBD2. The germline CDR1 and CDR2 sequences are SGHVT and SQSDAQ. The CDR3 is 18 amino acids. Trimming removed 1 base from V and 0 bases from J; junction bases left unmatched: 10.

Note on this clonotype: One end of the junction fails to match germline, which may point to a read error. This chain connects TRBV7-6 to TRBJ2-4; possible D gene TRBD2, 6 bases. The CDR3 has 19 amino acids. From germline, CDR1 is SGHVS and CDR2 FNYEAQ. In nucleotides, the CDR3 is TGTGCCAGCAGCTTGGATCCGGGCATCGCCGGGGGTGACAAAGACATTCAGTACTTC. It translates to CASSLDPGIAGGDKDIQYF.

In this sample, this clonotype turned up once. Sequence at one end of the junction differs from germline and may be a read error. The chain uses TRBV6-1 and TRBJ2-4; perhaps TRBD1 as D (6 bases). From germline, CDR1 is MNHNS and CDR2 SASEGT. The CDR3 loop spans 15 amino acids. The CDR3 region is CASNPSLGAKDTQYF. The CDR3 DNA is TGTGCCAGCAACCCCAGTCTGGGGGCCAAAGACACGCAGTATTTC.

A word on this clonotype: A read error may account for a junction end that differs from germline. This chain connects TRBV7-6 to TRBJ2-4; D could derive from TRBD1 or TRBD2 (5 bases each). The CDR3 totals 15 residues. Per germline, CDR1 SGHVS and CDR2 FNYEAQ. DNA for the CDR3: TGTGCCAGCGGCTTGGGGGTGGCCGGCAAAAACATTCAGTACTTC. This gives the protein CASGLGVAGKNIQYF.

This sequence joins TRBV7-8 and TRBJ2-5, with TRBD1 matching 11 bases. The junction had 14 bases not matched to a gene; V was cut back by 3 bases and J by 5 bases. Germline CDR1 reads SGHVS; CDR2 reads FQNEAQ. There are 18 residues in the CDR3. The CDR3 sequence: CASSFRTGGVMVVETQYF. The CDR3 bases are TGTGCCAGCAGCTTCCGGACAGGGGGCGTAATGGTTGTGGAGACCCAGTACTTC. The entire variable domain, with the rest obtained from reference TRBV7-8 and TRBJ2-5, is as follows: GAGVSQSPRYKVAKRGQDVALRCDPISGHVSLFWYQQALGQGPEFLTYFQNEAQLDKSGLPSDRFFAERPEGSVSTLKIQRTQQEDSAVYLCASSFRTGGVMVVETQYFGPGTRLLVL.